These T cell receptor beta chains were read from a single sample in a study of cytotoxic CD8 clonotypes in ibrutinib-treated CLL. Method: immunoSEQ multiplex PCR; TCRdb's copy keeps in-frame clones and lacks some. The sample includes about 160,000 clones, approximately 84% of them seen just once. Sample: PBMCs, taken after 24 months of ibrutinib treatment. These TCRs come from a human donor with chronic lymphocytic leukemia. Both conserved end residues are part of each CDR3. D genes are given only for firm matches. The size field is filled for only some rows; it gives once, few, many or a size class.

abundance,d_gene,v_gene,j_gene,CDR3nt,CDR3aa
.,.,TRBV29-1,TRBJ2-6,TGCAGCGCCGAGGGGCAGGGATCTTCTGGGGCCAACGTCCTGACTTTC,CSAEGQGSSGANVLTF
.,.,TRBV28,TRBJ2-1,TGTGCCAGCAGTTTATTGACAACTGAGCAGTTCTTC,CASSLLTTEQFF
.,TRBD2,TRBV28,TRBJ2-7,TGTGCCAGCAGTTTTGTTATTGTCCTAGCGGGAGGCTCCTACGAGCAGTACTTC,CASSFVIVLAGGSYEQYF
.,TRBD1,TRBV6-5,TRBJ1-1,TGTGCCAGCAGTGTGACAGGGCAAACTGAAGCTTTCTTT,CASSVTGQTEAFF
.,.,TRBV7-2,TRBJ1-1,TGTGCCAGCAGCGTAACCGGGACCAGGGGTCCGAACACTGAAGCTTTCTTT,CASSVTGTRGPNTEAFF
.,.,TRBV9,TRBJ1-3,TGTGCCAGCAGCCCCCACGGGGGGCAGGGTGGAAACACCATATATTTT,CASSPHGGQGGNTIYF
.,TRBD2,TRBV5-4,TRBJ2-5,TGTGCCAGCAGCTTGGGGGTTAGCGGGGTGGAGACCCAGTACTTC,CASSLGVSGVETQYF
.,.,TRBV4-1,TRBJ1-3,TGCGCCAGCAGCCAAGATTTACAGCAACCCAAGGCTGGAAACACCATATATTTT,CASSQDLQQPKAGNTIYF
.,TRBD1,TRBV18,TRBJ2-7,TGTGCCAGCTCATCCACACGCGGACAGGGCGATGAGCAGTACTTC,CASSSTRGQGDEQYF
.,.,TRBV5-1,TRBJ2-3,TGCGCCAGCAGCTTGCTGGGTCGAGATACGCAGTATTTT,CASSLLGRDTQYF
.,.,TRBV4-3,TRBJ1-1,TGCGCCAGCAGCCAATGGAGGAATACGAACACTGAAGCTTTCTTT,CASSQWRNTNTEAFF
.,.,TRBV30,TRBJ1-6,TGTGCCTGGAGTGTTGTCAGTATCCTGTCACCCCTCCACTTT,CAWSVVSILSPLHF
.,.,TRBV5-1,TRBJ1-1,TGCGCCAGCAGCAAAACCGGGACGGATCAGACTGAAGCTTTCTTT,CASSKTGTDQTEAFF
few,TRBD2,TRBV6-5,TRBJ2-2,TGTGCCAGCAGTCGACTAGCTGGCGGGGAGCTGTTTTTT,CASSRLAGGELFF
many,.,TRBV5-6,TRBJ1-2,TGTGCCAGCAGCCACGGAGCCCCTCGGGCCTACACCTTC,CASSHGAPRAYTF
.,.,TRBV30,TRBJ2-7,TGTGCCTGGAGTGCACCAGACCCAACGCACTACGAGCAGTACTTC,CAWSAPDPTHYEQYF
.,TRBD2,TRBV7-9,TRBJ2-7,TGTGCCAGCAGTCGGGAGGGTTACGAGCAGTACTTC,CASSREGYEQYF
.,.,TRBV5-1,TRBJ2-7,TGCGCCAGCAGTAGACTCCAGCAGTCTGACGAGCAGTACTTC,CASSRLQQSDEQYF
once,.,TRBV30,TRBJ1-3,TGTGCCTGGACTACAGGGTTGACTGGAAACACCATATATTTT,CAWTTGLTGNTIYF
.,.,TRBV2,TRBJ1-3,TGTGCCAGCAGTGGAAGCCCCATCGCGGGAAACACCATATATTTT,CASSGSPIAGNTIYF
.,.,TRBV27,TRBJ1-2,TGTGCCAGCAGCACTCGTCGTGGGGGCGGGAAAGGTTATGGCTACACCTTC,CASSTRRGGGKGYGYTF
.,TRBD1,TRBV6-1,TRBJ2-7,TGTGCCAGCAGTGAATGGGGGACAGGCCGGTACGAGCAGTACTTC,CASSEWGTGRYEQYF
.,.,TRBV6-1,TRBJ1-1,TGTGCCAGCAGTGAGGTGCAGAACACTGAAGCTTTCTTT,CASSEVQNTEAFF
few,.,TRBV4-3,TRBJ2-2,TGCGCCAGCAGCCGGTCCCGGCGCACCGGGGAGCTGTTTTTT,CASSRSRRTGELFF
.,TRBD2,TRBV5-1,TRBJ2-2,TGCGCCAGCAACAGCGGGGAGTACACCGGGGAGCTGTTTTTT,CASNSGEYTGELFF
.,.,TRBV18,TRBJ1-4,TGTGCCAGCTCACCACAGGGCCTTGAGAATGAAAAACTGTTTTTT,CASSPQGLENEKLFF
.,.,TRBV28,TRBJ1-1,TGTGCCAGCAGTTTCAGAGTACACACTGAAGCTTTCTTT,CASSFRVHTEAFF
.,.,TRBV2,TRBJ2-5,TGTGCCAGCAGTGAAATACAGGGTAGACGAGAGACCCAGTACTTC,CASSEIQGRRETQYF
few,TRBD1,TRBV28,TRBJ1-5,TGTGCCAGCACTTGGACAGGGATAAGCCGGCCCCAGCATTTT,CASTWTGISRPQHF
.,TRBD2,TRBV10-3,TRBJ2-3,TGTGCCATCAGTGAGTCGGGTGGACTAGCGTCAGATACGCAGTATTTT,CAISESGGLASDTQYF
.,TRBD2,TRBV4-3,TRBJ2-3,TGCGCCAGCAGCCAAGATCAACAGCGGGAGAAGTATACGCAGTATTTT,CASSQDQQREKYTQYF